A single sample is the source of the 3 T cell receptor beta chains below, sequenced in a study of Tregs in tolerant kidney transplant recipients. The data were produced by immunoSEQ multiplex PCR, yet TCRdb's version contains in-frame clones alone and is incomplete. Here the sample spans about 240,000 clones, about 86% being singletons. The sequenced material came from CD4+ T cells from blood. These receptors were collected from a human donor in good health.

This clone was seen only once. The V call is TRBV7-9, the J call TRBJ1-1; a weak D match, TRBD1 (6 bases). V lost 1 base and J 1 base, leaving 10 bases between the germline ends. The CDR3 totals 15 residues. Germline CDR1 reads SEHNR; CDR2 reads FQNEAQ (reference sequence). CDR3 in amino acids: CASSLVLRGNTEAFF. DNA for the CDR3: TGTGCCAGCAGCTTAGTCCTCAGGGGGAACACTGAAGCTTTCTTT.

The chain combines TRBV5-1 with TRBJ1-2, with 9 bases that match TRBD1. With V trimmed by 3 bases and J by 8 bases, 5 bases remained unmatched. This CDR3 spans 13 amino acids. Germline-derived CDR1 and CDR2 are SGHRS and YFSETQ. The CDR3 protein is CASSSGQGNGYTF. The CDR3 DNA follows: TGCGCCAGCAGCTCGGGACAGGGAAACGGCTACACCTTC. Full variable domain (missing parts from reference TRBV5-1 and TRBJ1-2): KAGVTQTPRYLIKTRGQQVTLSCSPISGHRSVSWYQQTPGQGLQFLFEYFSETQRNKGNFPGRFSGRQFSNSRSEMNVSTLELGDSALYLCASSSGQGNGYTFGSGTRLTVV.

V gene TRBV7-8 combines with J gene TRBJ1-1; TRBD1 aligns across 9 bases. V was clipped by 0 bases and J by 5 bases; unmatched bases: 10. This CDR3 comprises 17 residues. Germline-derived CDR1 and CDR2 are SGHVS and FQNEAQ. The CDR3 protein is CASSLALWDRERTEAFF. DNA for the CDR3: TGTGCCAGCAGCTTAGCGCTTTGGGACAGGGAACGGACTGAAGCTTTCTTT.